The clone carrying this TCR beta chain was seen a handful of times. The antigen is undetermined. This sample was included in a study of cytomegalovirus exposure and HLA in healthy donors. Whole-study findings and limits: Rarity held for most TCR sequences, but there were some public TCRs that occurred in many donors. In a later analysis, V- and J-gene trimming of beta chains associated with a DCLRE1C missense variant, replicated independently. Specificity of a few CMV-associated chains for CMV antigens was verified in vitro. Sequencing likely caused a cluster of highly shared sequence variants.

The J segment lost 9 bases and the V segment lost 4 bases, leaving 8 bases of the junction unmatched. The CDR3 is 14 amino acids. Germline-derived CDR1 and CDR2 are SGHTA and FQGNSA. Primers included in the PCR were 60 Vbeta and 13 Jbeta primers. TCRdb keeps only in-frame clones here, not all; method: immunoSEQ multiplex PCR. The data hold some 130,000 clones, with approximately 68% observed a single time. The source is a man aged 30 to 45 in good health and CMV-seropositive. The source material was PBMCs. V is TRBV7-2 and J is TRBJ2-1; 8 nucleotides match TRBD2. The CDR3 bases are TGTGCCAGCAGCTCGCAAGCGGGAGTTACTGAGCAGTTCTTC. Residues: CASSSQAGVTEQFF.